The T cell receptor (beta chain) described here comes from a study of T cells in Graves' hyperthyroidism and ophthalmopathy. Study as a whole: The blood sample was taken at first diagnosis, before treatment began.

The authors took PBMCs from roughly 9.3 ml fresh peripheral blood. Researchers took RNA transcripts and amplified the TCR beta CDR3 regions from them. TCR CDR3 underwent first-round RT-PCR with the HTBI primer set. TCRdb called the multiplex PCR reads again in MiXCR, with one record for every CDR3 protein. The sample includes 300,000 to 450,000 distinct CDR3 sequences, about a sixth of them seen just once. The CDR3 has 16 amino acids. CDR1 is LNHDA and CDR2 is SQIVND in the germline V gene (reference sequence). The V gene end was trimmed by 10 bases and the J gene end by 5 bases; junction bases not matched to a gene: 19.

The source material was blood. The TCR originated in a woman younger than 30 with Graves' hyperthyroidism that later progressed to Graves' ophthalmopathy. The chain joins TRBV19 to TRBJ2-5; 7 nucleotides align to TRBD1. CDR3 amino acids: CATKLRPGQTIETQYF. Here the CDR3 DNA reads TGTGCCACTAAGCTTCGACCGGGACAGACGATCGAGACCCAGTACTTC.